This entry concerns a single T cell receptor beta chain. Its antigen is currently unknown. This sample was included in a study of T cell repertoires in cytomegalovirus infection. MiXCR, run by TCRdb on the reads, gives a single entry per CDR3 protein. The sample yields 750,000 to 950,000 distinct CDR3 sequences, almost 30% seen once. V was pared by 1 base and J by 3 bases, with 6 bases between. The CDR3 extends over 14 amino acids. Germline values: CDR1 SGHTA, CDR2 FQGNSA. The TCR originated in a human donor in good health (CMV status not recorded). Some clones in this sample may be carry-over from other donors' samples. The V and J genes are TRBV7-2 and TRBJ2-2; no definite D call. Sequenced here: cultured CD8+ T cells from PBMCs, sampled from culture after CMV antigen stimulation. This CDR3 is CASSLVPYTGELFF. CDR3 coding DNA: TGTGCCAGCAGCTTAGTCCCGTACACCGGGGAGCTGTTTTTT.